What follows are 16 T cell receptor beta chains derived from one specimen sequenced in a study of shared clonotypes between healthy human individuals. TCRdb's table, derived via immunoSEQ multiplex PCR, lists solely in-frame clones and lacks some. The sample contains fewer than 1.6 million clones, approximately 98.5% of which appear only once. Specimen: naive CD4+ T cells sorted from blood. Subset in this sample: CD45RA+ positively selected. The source of these receptors is a man aged 30 to 39 in good health.

The chain links TRBV30 to TRBJ1-3; D is unresolved. The germline CDR1 and CDR2 sequences are GTSNPN and SVGIG (reference sequence). This CDR3 comprises 16 residues. Trimming shortened V by 0 bases and J by 1 base, and 13 bases separated the two germline ends. The CDR3: CAWSVLPSLSGNTIYF. The CDR3, as DNA: TGTGCCTGGAGTGTATTGCCCAGTCTATCTGGAAACACCATATATTTT.

The chain joins TRBV12-5 to TRBJ2-3, with D maybe TRBD2 (6 bases). V was shortened by 7 bases and J by 4 bases, with 15 bases between the two germline ends. Germline CDR1 reads LGHNT; CDR2 reads FRNRAP. There are 14 residues in the CDR3. The CDR3 reads CASALDTGADTQYF. CDR3 sequence (DNA): TGTGCTAGTGCCTTGGACACGGGGGCAGATACGCAGTATTTT.

This chain links TRBV5-1 with TRBJ1-1; D unclear. Trimming removed 3 bases at V and 1 base at J, with 10 bases between. The CDR3 has 14 amino acids. Per the germline V gene, CDR1 is SGHRS and CDR2 is YFSETQ. CDR3 coding DNA: TGCGCCAGCAGCTACGACGGGAGGAACACTGAAGCTTTCTTT. Encoded protein: CASSYDGRNTEAFF.

The chain uses TRBV28 and TRBJ2-1; D is undetermined. Trimming took 1 base from V and 8 from J, leaving 6 bases between them. CDR3 size: 12 residues. Germline CDR1 MDHEN, CDR2 SYDVKM. CDR3 bases: TGTGCCAGCAGTTTATTGACCGATGAGCAGTTCTTC. It specifies CASSLLTDEQFF.

This rearrangement joins TRBV7-8 to TRBJ2-1; 7 bases match TRBD2. The CDR3 contains 15 residues. The V and J ends lost 4 bases and 6 bases, in that order; junction bases with no gene match: 9. Germline V CDR1 and CDR2: SGHVS, FQNEAQ. This CDR3 reads CASSSEGLPLNEQFF. The DNA of the CDR3 is TGTGCCAGCAGCTCGGAGGGACTACCCCTCAATGAGCAGTTCTTC.

The genes are TRBV19 and TRBJ2-3; 10 bases fit TRBD1. Germline loops: CDR1 LNHDA, CDR2 SQIVND (reference sequence). J was trimmed by 4 bases and V by 5 bases; bases with no gene match: 3. The CDR3 sequence is 14 residues long. The CDR3 sequence: CASSAGQGADTQYF. As DNA, the CDR3 is TGTGCCAGTAGTGCCGGACAGGGGGCAGATACGCAGTATTTT.

The V gene is TRBV2, the J gene TRBJ1-2, with D uncertain. Germline V lookup: CDR1 SNHLY, CDR2 FYNNEI. Trimming left V 5 bases short and J 3 bases short, with 7 bases between. There are 12 residues in the CDR3. CDR3 protein: CASSRADYGYTF. The CDR3 DNA reads TGTGCCAGCAGTCGGGCAGACTATGGCTACACCTTC.

In its sample, this clone was seen once. The V call is TRBV11-2, the J call TRBJ2-1; 11 bases map to TRBD2. The junction had 9 bases not matched to a gene; V was cut back by 1 base and J by 7 bases. The CDR3 contains 17 residues. Germline V gene sequence: CDR1 SGHAT, CDR2 FQNNGV. In DNA, the CDR3 is TGTGCCAGCAGCTTAGTCACTAGCGGGGGCGGGGAGAATGAGCAGTTCTTC. Translated: CASSLVTSGGGENEQFF.

The chain carries TRBV12-5 and TRBJ1-3; weak D call: TRBD1 (5 bases). Germline CDR1 LGHNT, CDR2 FRNRAP. V was pared by 2 bases and J by 0 bases, with 20 bases between. The CDR3 contains 19 residues. The CDR3: CASGLLVGAGNSSGNTIYF. The CDR3 DNA reads as TGTGCTAGTGGTTTGCTTGTTGGGGCAGGGAACTCCTCTGGAAACACCATATATTTT.

The chain is built from TRBV28 and TRBJ2-7; weak D call: TRBD2 (6 bases). V was clipped by 3 bases and J by 5 bases, with 14 bases between them. Germline lookup yields CDR1 MDHEN and CDR2 SYDVKM. The CDR3 loop spans 14 amino acids. CDR3 nucleotide sequence: TGTGCCAGCAGTTTCGGGGGAGAGGAAAACGAGCAGTACTTC. Translating it yields CASSFGGEENEQYF. The full variable domain, its missing parts supplied by reference TRBV28 and TRBJ2-7, is DVKVTQSSRYLVKRTGEKVFLECVQDMDHENMFWYRQDPGLGLRLIYFSYDVKMKEKGDIPEGYSVSREKKERFSLILESASTNQTSMYLCASSFGGEENEQYFGPGTRLTVT.

This chain links TRBV7-9 with TRBJ2-2; D not certain. With 1 base removed from V and 3 bases from J, the gap between germline ends came to 6 bases. Germline values: CDR1 SEHNR, CDR2 FQNEAQ (reference sequence). The CDR3 totals 14 residues. In DNA, the CDR3 is TGTGCCAGCAGCTTAGTTCGCCACACCGGGGAGCTGTTTTTT. This codes for CASSLVRHTGELFF.

The rearrangement joins TRBV6-1 to TRBJ1-4, with D unclear. Germline V gene lookup returns CDR1 MNHNS and CDR2 SASEGT. Trimming removed 7 bases from V and 5 bases from J, with 14 bases in between. The CDR3 has 14 residues. CDR3 DNA sequence: TGTGCCAGCACGCCGACCATAGGAAATGAAAAACTGTTTTTT. This encodes CASTPTIGNEKLFF.

V and J are TRBV9 and TRBJ2-1; unclear D gene. In germline, CDR1 is SGDLS, CDR2 YYNGEE. The ends were cut back, 4 bases at V and 4 bases at J, with 15 bases in the middle. The CDR3 loop spans 15 amino acids. CDR3 sequence: CASSSGGVDYNEQFF. In DNA form, the CDR3 reads TGTGCCAGCAGCTCCGGCGGAGTTGATTACAATGAGCAGTTCTTC. The full variable domain, with the rest looked up from reference TRBV9 and TRBJ2-1, is DSGVTQTPKHLITATGQRVTLRCSPRSGDLSVYWYQQSLDQGLQFLIQYYNGEERAKGNILERFSAQQFPDLHSELNLSSLELGDSALYFCASSSGGVDYNEQFFGPGTRLTVL.

This sequence joins TRBV18 and TRBJ2-2, with D possibly being TRBD2 (5 bases). Germline values: CDR1 KGHSH, CDR2 LQKENI. Trimming stripped 1 base from V and 5 bases from J, with 20 bases between. The CDR3 is made up of 18 amino acids. CDR3 region: CASSPLALTRGLTGELFF. DNA for the CDR3: TGTGCCAGCTCACCACTCGCCCTCACCCGGGGATTAACCGGGGAGCTGTTTTTT.

As to this clone: Within the sample, other DNA sequences also encode this same CDR3. The chain couples TRBV18 to TRBJ2-7; 11 bases line up with TRBD2. Germline V gene data show CDR1 as KGHSH and CDR2 as LQKENI. This CDR3 comprises 15 residues. Trimming at V came to 3 bases and at J to 2 bases, leaving 3 bases not matched to a gene. CDR3 DNA sequence: TGTGCCAGCTCACCGGGACTAGCGGTAACCTACGAGCAGTACTTC. Translated: CASSPGLAVTYEQYF.

This clone was observed a single time. The J gene is TRBJ2-7, the V gene TRBV11-2; 9 nucleotides align to TRBD1. Per the germline V gene, CDR1 is SGHAT and CDR2 is FQNNGV. This CDR3 has 15 amino acids. V trimming: 4 bases; J trimming: 1 base; junction bases outside the gene matches: 5. CDR3: CASSSQGALSYEQYF. The CDR3 DNA follows: TGTGCCAGCAGCTCACAGGGGGCTTTGTCCTACGAGCAGTACTTC. Full variable domain (remainder filled in from reference TRBV11-2 and TRBJ2-7): EAGVAQSPRYKIIEKRQSVAFWCNPISGHATLYWYQQILGQGPKLLIQFQNNGVVDDSQLPKDRFSAERLKGVDSTLKIQPAKLEDSAVYLCASSSQGALSYEQYFGPGTRLTVT.